The T cell receptor beta chain described here comes from a study of blood T cell repertoires in COVID-19. The table came from immunoSEQ multiplex PCR; TCRdb's copy has only in-frame clones and leaves some out. Among a few hundred thousand clones listed, about 88% were seen once. The CDR3 contains 15 residues. Germline V gene sequence: CDR1 SEHNR, CDR2 FQNEAQ (reference sequence). V lost 5 bases, J lost 4 bases, and 10 bases stayed unmatched. This TCR was recovered from a young man with active or convalescent COVID-19. Material: peripheral blood. This sequence joins TRBV7-9 and TRBJ2-7; 8 positions agree with TRBD1. The CDR3 sequence: CASSLGAGGWYEQYF. In nucleotides, the CDR3 is TGTGCCAGCAGCCTCGGGGCAGGGGGCTGGTACGAGCAGTACTTC.